This is a list of T cell receptor beta chains from one sample in a study of T cell responses to AZD1222 COVID-19 vaccine. TCRdb's copy holds only in-frame clones and misses some; the assay was immunoSEQ multiplex PCR. The sample lists around 76,000 clones; about 88% were seen once. The input for sequencing was peripheral blood, taken on day 0 of AZD1222 vaccination. The source is an adult in good health. The CDR3 runs from the conserved cysteine through the conserved F or W. D genes are given only for firm matches. Not every row has a clone size; where given, it reads once, few, many or a size class.

d_call	v_call	j_call	clone_size	cdr3_aa	cdr3_nt
.	TRBV27	TRBJ1-5	.	CASSPPGERGQPQHF	TGTGCCAGCAGTCCCCCAGGGGAAAGGGGCCAGCCCCAGCATTTT
.	TRBV6-5	TRBJ1-1	few	CASSSPVQEAEAFF	TGTGCCAGCAGCTCCCCGGTCCAAGAGGCTGAAGCTTTCTTT
TRBD1	TRBV7-9	TRBJ2-7	.	CASSLGIGQGLYEQYF	TGTGCCAGCAGCTTAGGGATAGGACAGGGCTTATACGAGCAGTACTTC
.	TRBV6-5	TRBJ2-3	.	CASSSPHTRTDTQYF	TGTGCCAGCAGTTCCCCCCACACCCGCACAGATACGCAGTATTTT
.	TRBV19	TRBJ2-7	.	CAGSRNEQYF	TGTGCCGGCAGCCGCAACGAGCAGTACTTC
TRBD2	TRBV4-2	TRBJ2-2	.	CASSYRLAGGPNAGELFF	TGTGCCAGCAGCTACCGACTAGCGGGGGGGCCGAACGCCGGGGAGCTGTTTTTT
.	TRBV5-4	TRBJ2-7	.	CASSLAGTIYEQYF	TGTGCCAGCAGCTTGGCCGGGACCATCTACGAGCAGTACTTC
TRBD2	TRBV24-1	TRBJ2-2	.	CATGGGYTGELFF	TGTGCCACCGGGGGGGGATACACCGGGGAGCTGTTTTTT
TRBD1	TRBV19	TRBJ2-4	.	CASSHPGQFKNIQYF	TGTGCCAGTAGTCACCCGGGACAGTTCAAAAACATTCAGTACTTC
.	TRBV10-3	TRBJ1-1	.	CAISGGAQNTEAFF	TGTGCCATCAGTGGGGGGGCGCAGAACACTGAAGCTTTCTTT
TRBD1	TRBV11-2	TRBJ1-2	.	CASSRGQGSGYTF	TGTGCCAGCAGTCGGGGACAGGGAAGTGGCTACACCTTC